This TCR beta chain was captured in a study of blood T cells in healthy people across ages. Primers used in a second PCR of roughly 6 to 11 cycles were a sample-barcoded 5' primer and a J-beta primer mix. Any given sample supplied a minimum of 2.5 million CDR3-containing paired-end reads. In TCRdb, the 5' RACE reads were re-called with MiXCR into one record per CDR3 protein. Among over 550,000 distinct CDR3 sequences listed, 25% to 30% were seen once. This clonotype came up many times. Its antigen is not identified. Study-wide results and limits: As age increased, TCR beta diversity per million T cells fell in a roughly linear fashion. There was a strong correlation between TCR beta diversity and naive T cell percentage. A conclusive naive versus antigen-experienced comparison was prevented by the unsorted PBMCs.

V lost 10 bases to trimming and J lost 6 bases, with 13 bases between them. Looked up from germline, CDR1 is SGHDN and CDR2 is FVKESK. The CDR3 spans 12 residues. This sequence joins TRBV14 and TRBJ2-1; TRBD2 might be the D (6 bases). The sample was blood. The TCR was taken from a woman of 80 years or more in good health. The CDR3 reads CATGGHPNEQFF. The CDR3 bases are TGTGCCACCGGGGGTCATCCCAATGAGCAGTTCTTC.